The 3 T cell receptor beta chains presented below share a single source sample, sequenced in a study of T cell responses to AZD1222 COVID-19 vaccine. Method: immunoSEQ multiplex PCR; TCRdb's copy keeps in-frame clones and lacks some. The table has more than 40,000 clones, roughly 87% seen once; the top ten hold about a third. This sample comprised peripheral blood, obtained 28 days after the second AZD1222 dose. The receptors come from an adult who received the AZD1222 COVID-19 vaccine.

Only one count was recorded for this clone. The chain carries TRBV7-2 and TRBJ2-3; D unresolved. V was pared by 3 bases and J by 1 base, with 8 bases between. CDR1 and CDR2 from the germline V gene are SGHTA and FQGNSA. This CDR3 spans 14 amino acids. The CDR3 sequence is CASSLSAGTDTQYF. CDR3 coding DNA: TGTGCCAGCAGCTTGAGCGCGGGCACAGATACGCAGTATTTT.

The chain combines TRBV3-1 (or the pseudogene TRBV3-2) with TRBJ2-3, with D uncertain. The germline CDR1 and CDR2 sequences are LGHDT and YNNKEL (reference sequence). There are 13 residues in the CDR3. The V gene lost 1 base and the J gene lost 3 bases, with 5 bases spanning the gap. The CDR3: CASSQVPTDTQYF. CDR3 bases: TGTGCCAGCAGCCAAGTGCCGACAGATACGCAGTATTTT.

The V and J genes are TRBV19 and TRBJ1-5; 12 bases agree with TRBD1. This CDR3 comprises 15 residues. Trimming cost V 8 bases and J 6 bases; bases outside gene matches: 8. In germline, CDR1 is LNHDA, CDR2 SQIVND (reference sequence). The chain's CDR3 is CASSPGQGASQPQHF. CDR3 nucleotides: TGTGCCAGTTCTCCGGGACAGGGGGCATCTCAGCCCCAGCATTTT.